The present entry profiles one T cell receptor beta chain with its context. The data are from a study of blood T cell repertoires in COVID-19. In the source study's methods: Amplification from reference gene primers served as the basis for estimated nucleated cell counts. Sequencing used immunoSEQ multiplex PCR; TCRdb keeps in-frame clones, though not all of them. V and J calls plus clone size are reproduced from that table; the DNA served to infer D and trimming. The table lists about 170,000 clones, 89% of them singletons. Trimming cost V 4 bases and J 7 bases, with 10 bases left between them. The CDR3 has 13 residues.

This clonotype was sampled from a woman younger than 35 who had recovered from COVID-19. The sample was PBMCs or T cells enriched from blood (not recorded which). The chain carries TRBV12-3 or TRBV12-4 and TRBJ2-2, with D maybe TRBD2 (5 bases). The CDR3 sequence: CASSWTEGGELFF. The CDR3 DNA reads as TGTGCCAGCAGTTGGACCGAGGGCGGGGAGCTGTTTTTT.